This passage covers 21 T cell receptor beta chains from one sample sequenced in a study of shared clonotypes between healthy human individuals. The assay was immunoSEQ multiplex PCR, and TCRdb's table has in-frame clones only and misses some. The table includes 110,000 or so clones, more than 65% detected once. Sequenced input: memory CD8+ T cells sorted from blood. Subset denoted: CD45RO+ cells pooled with CCR7-negative TemRA cells. These receptors were taken from a woman aged 25 to 45 in good health.

Concerning this clone: This sample includes further DNA sequences coding for the same CDR3. The gene calls are TRBV5-1 and TRBJ1-3; TRBD1 is a possible D gene (6 bases). CDR1 is SGHRS, CDR2 YFSETQ, per germline. The CDR3 loop spans 14 amino acids. V lost 0 bases to trimming and J lost 2 bases, with 6 bases between them. CDR3 residues: CASSLGTAGNTIYF. DNA for the CDR3: TGCGCCAGCAGCTTGGGGACAGCTGGAAACACCATATATTTT.

V gene TRBV7-9 combines with J gene TRBJ2-5, with D possibly being TRBD1 or TRBD2 (5 bases each). This CDR3 region has 13 residues. The germline V and J ends were trimmed by 5 bases and 3 bases, with 10 bases remaining between them. CDR1 is SEHNR and CDR2 is FQNEAQ in the germline V gene (reference sequence). In nucleotides, the CDR3 is TGTGCCAGCAGCCGGGACGGTAAAGAGACCCAGTACTTC. It is translated as CASSRDGKETQYF. Using reference TRBV7-9 and TRBJ2-5 for the parts outside the CDR3, the full variable domain is DTGVSQNPRHKITKRGQNVTFRCDPISEHNRLYWYRQTLGQGPEFLTYFQNEAQLEKSRLLSDRFSAERPKGSFSTLEIQRTEQGDSAMYLCASSRDGKETQYFGPGTRLLVL.

Note on this clone: With only one base between it and a far larger clone, this is likely a read error. This rearrangement joins TRBV9 to TRBJ2-1, with TRBD2 identical over 9 bases. In germline, CDR1 is SGDLS, CDR2 YYNGEE. This CDR3 is built from 16 residues. Trimming took 3 bases from V and 3 from J; bases not matched to a gene: 7. In nucleotides, the CDR3 is TGTGCCAGCAGCGCAACCGGGACTAGCATCTACAATGAGCAGTTCTTC. This sequence encodes CASSATGTSIYNEQFF.

The rearrangement uses TRBV11-3 and TRBJ2-3, with TRBD2 matching over 14 bases. This CDR3 is built from 18 residues. J was trimmed by 3 bases and V by 5 bases; bases with no gene match: 10. Germline V lookup: CDR1 SGHNT, CDR2 YENEEA. The CDR3 DNA sequence: TGTGCCAGCAGCACCCGACTAGCGGGAGGGCCTCGGACAGATACGCAGTATTTT. It codes for CASSTRLAGGPRTDTQYF.

This clone was counted ten times or more. The chain recombines TRBV7-9 with TRBJ2-7; no clear D. The CDR3 length is 16 residues. The germline CDR1 and CDR2 sequences are SEHNR and FQNEAQ (reference sequence). The V gene lost 5 bases and the J gene lost 3 bases, with 20 bases spanning the gap. The CDR3 bases are TGTGCCAGCAGCGGCGATTGGCAGACTCCCCACTACGAGCAGTACTTC. It codes for CASSGDWQTPHYEQYF.

The chain carries TRBV6-1 and TRBJ2-6; the D call may be TRBD1 or TRBD2 (5 bases each). Trimming took off 4 bases at V and 0 bases at J, with 16 bases between the two ends. The germline gives CDR1 MNHNS, CDR2 SASEGT. The CDR3 has 18 amino acids. CDR3 sequence reads: CASSGRDRIYSGANVLTF. The CDR3 nucleotides read TGTGCCAGCAGTGGCCGGGACCGAATATACTCTGGGGCCAACGTCCTGACTTTC.

The V gene is TRBV19, the J gene TRBJ2-2; 8 nucleotides agree with TRBD1. The V gene's germline CDR1 is LNHDA and CDR2 SQIVND (reference sequence). V shed 5 bases, J shed 1 base, and the junction held 6 bases outside the gene matches. CDR3 length: 16 residues. The CDR3 DNA sequence: TGTGCCAGTAGTCCCAGGGACAGGATGAACACCGGGGAGCTGTTTTTT. This encodes CASSPRDRMNTGELFF.

V and J are TRBV7-8 and TRBJ2-1, with 10 bases aligning to TRBD1. Unmatched junction bases numbered 5, after V lost 3 bases and J lost 6 bases. The germline V gene encodes CDR1 SGHVS and CDR2 FQNEAQ. The CDR3 extends over 15 amino acids. CDR3 bases: TGTGCCAGCAGCTTTCTGACAGGGGGCAGCAATGAGCAGTTCTTC. This gives the protein CASSFLTGGSNEQFF.

CDR3 bases: TGCGCCAGCAGCCAGTATTACAGGGCGGGAGGTGGCAATGAGCAGTTCTTC. It translates to CASSQYYRAGGGNEQFF. This chain links TRBV4-1 with TRBJ2-1, with TRBD2 identical over 8 bases. Germline lookup yields CDR1 MGHRA and CDR2 YSYEKL. After removal of 3 bases from V and 6 bases from J, the junction contained 13 bases not matched to a gene. The CDR3 spans 17 residues.

This clone was counted between two and nine times. This sequence joins TRBV2 and TRBJ2-1; 10 bases are a match to TRBD2. Trimming at V came to 6 bases and at J to 8 bases, leaving 10 bases not matched to a gene. Germline loops: CDR1 SNHLY, CDR2 FYNNEI. This CDR3 spans 15 amino acids. CDR3 in DNA: TGTGCCAGCAGCGAACTAGCGGGAATAAACTATGAGCAGTTCTTC. Translation gives CASSELAGINYEQFF.

This clone was observed at least ten times. The genes are TRBV2 and TRBJ2-3, with no clear D. The CDR3 loop spans 16 amino acids. V shed 6 bases and J shed 1 base, with 17 bases lying between them. The germline V gene has CDR1 SNHLY and CDR2 FYNNEI. The CDR3: CASSNSLRGRTDTQYF. DNA for the CDR3: TGTGCCAGCAGCAATTCACTGCGCGGCCGCACAGATACGCAGTATTTT.

In its sample, this clone ranks as medium-sized. The chain employs TRBV28 and TRBJ1-2, with D perhaps matching TRBD1 (6 bases). Germline assignment: CDR1 MDHEN and CDR2 SYDVKM. The V end lost 8 bases, the J end lost 5 bases, and 15 bases lay between the germline ends. The CDR3 has 13 amino acids. CDR3 region: CASCPRGHYGYTF. DNA for the CDR3: TGTGCCAGCTGCCCTCGGGGACATTATGGCTACACCTTC.

The chain uses TRBV29-1 and TRBJ1-2; TRBD1 agrees at 7 bases. The junction had 5 bases not matched to a gene; V was cut back by 6 bases and J by 4 bases. The CDR3 runs to 12 residues. The V gene's germline CDR1 is SQVTM and CDR2 ANQGSEA. The CDR3 spells CSVGQTLYGYTF. Here the CDR3 DNA reads TGCAGCGTGGGACAGACCCTCTATGGCTACACCTTC. Complete variable domain (other parts from reference TRBV29-1 and TRBJ1-2): SAVISQKPSRDICQRGTSLTIQCQVDSQVTMMFWYRQQPGQSLTLIATANQGSEATYESGFVIDKFPISRPNLTFSTLTVSNMSPEDSSIYLCSVGQTLYGYTFGSGTRLTVV.

J is TRBJ2-3 and V is TRBV7-2; D is ambiguous. CDR1 and CDR2 (germline): SGHTA, FQGNSA. The CDR3 is 15 amino acids. V gave up 4 bases and J gave up 8 bases, with 19 bases separating them. The CDR3 is CASSSNTLLPGTQYF. The DNA for the CDR3 is TGTGCCAGCAGCTCAAACACCCTGCTTCCTGGTACGCAGTATTTT.

The chain combines TRBV28 with TRBJ2-1, with TRBD2 matching over 10 bases. The length of the CDR3 is 16 residues. V lost 6 bases and J lost 9; bases outside the gene matches: 14. Germline V CDR1 and CDR2: MDHEN, SYDVKM. The CDR3 DNA follows: TGTGCCAGCAGCCACCAGCGGGAGGGCCAGGATCCTGAGCAGTTCTTC. It encodes CASSHQREGQDPEQFF.

The rearrangement joins TRBV19 to TRBJ2-3; D tentatively reads TRBD1 or TRBD2 (6 bases each). Germline V gene data show CDR1 as LNHDA and CDR2 as SQIVND (reference sequence). The CDR3 consists of 14 residues. V dropped 3 bases and J dropped 4 bases, with 11 bases sitting between them. This CDR3 reads CASSIWGAADTQYF. CDR3 nucleotides: TGTGCCAGTAGTATTTGGGGGGCGGCAGATACGCAGTATTTT.

This clone was observed at least ten times. The rearrangement links TRBV6-5 to TRBJ2-3; TRBD1 matches at 8 bases. Looked up from germline, CDR1 is MNHEY and CDR2 is SVGAGI. Unmatched junction bases numbered 9, after V lost 7 bases and J lost 3 bases. The CDR3 contains 15 residues. CDR3 in amino acids: CASTLGQGQTDTQYF. CDR3 DNA sequence: TGTGCCAGCACCCTAGGACAGGGACAGACAGATACGCAGTATTTT.

The J gene is TRBJ2-7, the V gene TRBV5-5; weak D call: TRBD2 (5 bases). The CDR3 is 17 residues long. With 4 bases removed from V and 2 bases from J, the gap between germline ends came to 22 bases. Looked up from germline, CDR1 is SGHKS and CDR2 is YYEKEE (reference sequence). In DNA, the CDR3 is TGTGCCAGCAGCGGCGACTTGGACTCACACACGACCTACGAGCAGTACTTC. Protein sequence: CASSGDLDSHTTYEQYF.

This chain links TRBV2 with TRBJ2-1; D is unresolved. V was cut by 1 base and J by 0 bases, with 7 bases left in between. The CDR3 length is 15 residues. In germline, CDR1 is SNHLY, CDR2 FYNNEI. CDR3 sequence reads: CASSEVRNSYNEQFF. The CDR3 region has the DNA TGTGCCAGCAGTGAAGTTCGTAACTCCTACAATGAGCAGTTCTTC.

The genes are TRBV6-1 and TRBJ2-1; tentative D call: TRBD2 (5 bases). The CDR3 extends over 17 amino acids. CDR1 and CDR2 (germline): MNHNS, SASEGT. Trimming left V 4 bases short and J 2 bases short, with 18 bases between. CDR3 DNA sequence: TGTGCCAGCAGTGGCCCGGCTAGCCTACAACCCTACAATGAGCAGTTCTTC. Protein product: CASSGPASLQPYNEQFF.

With respect to this clone: Other DNA sequences from this sample encode an identical CDR3 as well. This chain joins TRBV9 and TRBJ2-5; tentative D call: TRBD1 (6 bases). V was shortened by 0 bases and J by 4 bases, with 10 bases between the two germline ends. Per the germline V gene, CDR1 is SGDLS and CDR2 is YYNGEE. The CDR3 is 14 residues long. The CDR3, as DNA: TGTGCCAGCAGCGTAGGAGGGGGTGGAGAGACCCAGTACTTC. Translated: CASSVGGGGETQYF.